The rows below give T cell receptor beta chains drawn from one sample of a study of cytomegalovirus exposure and HLA in healthy donors. Measured with immunoSEQ multiplex PCR; TCRdb has only the in-frame clones, and not every one. The data show more than 150,000 clones, around 75% seen once. Sequencing was carried out using PBMCs. The receptors originated from a man in his forties or fifties in good health and CMV-seropositive. CDR3s include the opening cysteine and the closing phenylalanine or tryptophan. The D gene is left open where the match is weak. Clone size is given for some rows only: seen once, a few or many times, or a class if the clone is expanded.

v_gene: TRBV7-9
abundance: .
j_gene: TRBJ2-7
d_gene: TRBD1
CDR3nt: TGTTCCAGCAGCTTAGATGGCAGGGGGCTATCAGAGCAGTACTTC
CDR3aa: CSSSLDGRGLSEQYF

v_gene: TRBV9
abundance: .
j_gene: TRBJ2-3
d_gene: .
CDR3nt: TGTGCCAGCAGCGTAGCGGGCGGGGCAGATACGCAGTATTTT
CDR3aa: CASSVAGGADTQYF

v_gene: TRBV7-9
abundance: .
j_gene: TRBJ2-7
d_gene: .
CDR3nt: TGTTCCAGCAGCACAGGCTTCTACGAGCAGTACTTC
CDR3aa: CSSSTGFYEQYF

v_gene: TRBV5-1
abundance: .
j_gene: TRBJ1-6
d_gene: .
CDR3nt: TGCGCCAGCAGCTTGGCAGGGCTGGATAATTCACCCCTCCACTTT
CDR3aa: CASSLAGLDNSPLHF

v_gene: TRBV9
abundance: few
j_gene: TRBJ2-1
d_gene: TRBD2
CDR3nt: TGTGCCAGCAGCGTAGTGGGTCTAGCGGGGCCGAATGAGCAGTTCTTC
CDR3aa: CASSVVGLAGPNEQFF

v_gene: TRBV5-1
abundance: once
j_gene: TRBJ1-2
d_gene: .
CDR3nt: TGCGCCAGCAGCTTGGCCGGGGGGATTGGCTATGGCTACACCTTC
CDR3aa: CASSLAGGIGYGYTF

v_gene: TRBV27
abundance: .
j_gene: TRBJ2-1
d_gene: .
CDR3nt: TGTGCCAGCAGTGGGAGGTTTGATGAGCAGTTCTTC
CDR3aa: CASSGRFDEQFF

v_gene: TRBV9
abundance: .
j_gene: TRBJ2-3
d_gene: TRBD2
CDR3nt: TGTGCCAGCAGCCCTCCGGGGGGGACAGATACGCAGTATTTT
CDR3aa: CASSPPGGTDTQYF

v_gene: TRBV29-1
abundance: .
j_gene: TRBJ2-2
d_gene: .
CDR3nt: TGCAGCGTTGTGAAACAGAACACCGGGGAGCTGTTTTTT
CDR3aa: CSVVKQNTGELFF

v_gene: TRBV6-5
abundance: .
j_gene: TRBJ1-3
d_gene: .
CDR3nt: TGTGCCAGCAGTTACCCCGGGAGACAAGACGGAAACACCATATATTTT
CDR3aa: CASSYPGRQDGNTIYF

v_gene: TRBV7-6
abundance: .
j_gene: TRBJ2-7
d_gene: TRBD2
CDR3nt: TGTGCCAGCAGCGTCCGGGACTACGGCTCCGAGCAGTACTTC
CDR3aa: CASSVRDYGSEQYF

v_gene: TRBV5-4
abundance: .
j_gene: TRBJ2-3
d_gene: TRBD1
CDR3nt: TGTGCCAGCAGCTTGGGGCCTACAGGGGGTCGGAGCACAGATACGCAGTATTTT
CDR3aa: CASSLGPTGGRSTDTQYF

v_gene: TRBV6-5
abundance: .
j_gene: TRBJ1-6
d_gene: TRBD1
CDR3nt: TGTGCCATCAGGACAGGGAGTTCACCCCTCCACTTT
CDR3aa: CAIRTGSSPLHF

v_gene: TRBV25-1
abundance: once
j_gene: TRBJ1-1
d_gene: .
CDR3nt: TGTGCCAGCATCCGGGGGGCGGACACTGAAGCTTTCTTT
CDR3aa: CASIRGADTEAFF

v_gene: TRBV11-3
abundance: once
j_gene: TRBJ2-2
d_gene: TRBD2
CDR3nt: TGTGCCAGCAGCTTAGGTCTAGCGGGGGCACGGACCGGGGAGCTGTTTTTT
CDR3aa: CASSLGLAGARTGELFF

v_gene: TRBV27
abundance: .
j_gene: TRBJ2-6
d_gene: .
CDR3nt: TGTGCCAGCCTACAGGTTTCTGGGGCCAACGTCCTGACTTTC
CDR3aa: CASLQVSGANVLTF

v_gene: TRBV19
abundance: .
j_gene: TRBJ2-1
d_gene: TRBD2
CDR3nt: TGTGCCAGTAGTATAGTAGCGGGGGGGCTTAATGAGCAGTTCTTC
CDR3aa: CASSIVAGGLNEQFF

v_gene: TRBV7-2
abundance: .
j_gene: TRBJ2-5
d_gene: .
CDR3nt: TGTGCCAGCAGCCGAGGGGGGGGACAAGAGACCCAGTACTTC
CDR3aa: CASSRGGGQETQYF

v_gene: TRBV6-5
abundance: .
j_gene: TRBJ2-3
d_gene: TRBD2
CDR3nt: TGTGCCAGCAGTTACTCGAGAGCGGGGGAGAAAGATACGCAGTATTTT
CDR3aa: CASSYSRAGEKDTQYF

v_gene: TRBV6-5
abundance: few
j_gene: TRBJ1-3
d_gene: .
CDR3nt: TGTGCCAGCAGTTACTCTGGGGGCACGGGCGGAAACACCATATATTTT
CDR3aa: CASSYSGGTGGNTIYF

v_gene: TRBV19
abundance: .
j_gene: TRBJ2-2
d_gene: TRBD1
CDR3nt: TGTGCCAGTAGTAGGAGGACAGGGAGAACCGGGGAGCTGTTTTTT
CDR3aa: CASSRRTGRTGELFF

v_gene: TRBV7-8
abundance: .
j_gene: TRBJ2-5
d_gene: TRBD2
CDR3nt: TGTGCCAGCAGCCCAAATAGCGGGGCTGGGGGAGCCCAGTACTTC
CDR3aa: CASSPNSGAGGAQYF

v_gene: TRBV5-4
abundance: .
j_gene: TRBJ2-3
d_gene: .
CDR3nt: TGTGCCAGCAGCTCAACCGGGACTAGCACAGATACGCAGTATTTT
CDR3aa: CASSSTGTSTDTQYF

v_gene: TRBV19
abundance: once
j_gene: TRBJ1-5
d_gene: TRBD1
CDR3nt: TGTGCCACGAGGTCAAGGACAACAGGGGGACGGGAGCCCCAGCATTTT
CDR3aa: CATRSRTTGGREPQHF

v_gene: TRBV5-6
abundance: .
j_gene: TRBJ1-2
d_gene: .
CDR3nt: TGTGCCAGCAGCCCTGACAGGACAACTTATGGCTACACCTTC
CDR3aa: CASSPDRTTYGYTF

v_gene: TRBV11-2
abundance: .
j_gene: TRBJ2-4
d_gene: .
CDR3nt: TGTGCCAGCCGCCGAGATCAGGGCGGAGGGGACATTCAGTACTTC
CDR3aa: CASRRDQGGGDIQYF

v_gene: TRBV9
abundance: few
j_gene: TRBJ2-3
d_gene: TRBD2
CDR3nt: TGTGCCAGCAGCGCCGGGACTAAACGTTCCACAGATACGCAGTATTTT
CDR3aa: CASSAGTKRSTDTQYF

v_gene: TRBV27
abundance: once
j_gene: TRBJ1-2
d_gene: .
CDR3nt: TGTGCCAGCAGGACCACAGGGCAAGGCTACACCTTC
CDR3aa: CASRTTGQGYTF